A selection of T cell receptor beta chains follows, all from one sample in a study of blood T cell repertoires in COVID-19. Some clones are missing from TCRdb's copy, which holds only in-frame ones; the method was immunoSEQ multiplex PCR. The sample lists over 200,000 clones, about 90% occurring once. The sample consisted of PBMCs or T cells enriched from blood (not recorded which). The receptors stem from a woman in her 30s who had been exposed to COVID-19. Each CDR3 is given with its conserved first and last residue. The D gene is left open where the match is weak. Clone size, where shown, is once, few, many, or a class for clones that have expanded.

>TRBV2|-|TRBJ1-3|-
CASSQTDVTFSGNTIYF
TGTGCCAGCAGCCAGACAGACGTAACCTTCTCTGGAAACACCATATATTTT
>TRBV11-1|TRBD1|TRBJ2-1|-
CASSPGQGINNEQFF
TGTGCCAGCAGCCCCGGACAGGGAATAAACAATGAGCAGTTCTTC
>TRBV5-6|TRBD2|TRBJ2-5|-
CASSWGGSEETQYF
TGTGCCAGCAGCTGGGGCGGGAGTGAAGAGACCCAGTACTTC
>TRBV28|-|TRBJ2-5|-
CASSFPLGGEETQYF
TGTGCCAGCAGTTTCCCTCTCGGAGGCGAAGAGACCCAGTACTTC
>TRBV7-3|-|TRBJ2-1|few
CASSLQAGGEQFF
TGTGCCAGCAGCTTACAAGCGGGTGGTGAGCAGTTCTTC
>TRBV5-4|TRBD2|TRBJ2-3|-
CASSPRAGVVDTQYF
TGTGCCAGCAGCCCGAGGGCGGGAGTGGTAGATACGCAGTATTTT
>TRBV9|TRBD2|TRBJ2-2|-
CASSPRTSGREDTGELFF
TGTGCCAGCAGCCCCCGGACTAGCGGGAGGGAGGACACCGGGGAGCTGTTTTTT
>TRBV5-4|TRBD2|TRBJ2-7|-
CASSTRLAAYEQYF
TGTGCCAGCAGCACAAGACTAGCGGCTTACGAGCAGTACTTC
>TRBV14|TRBD2|TRBJ2-1|-
CASSHPGLGSGMWSYDEQFF
TGTGCCAGCAGCCACCCAGGGTTGGGTAGCGGGATGTGGAGTTACGATGAGCAGTTCTTC
>TRBV18|-|TRBJ1-5|-
CASSPLGAGGGNQPQHF
TGTGCCAGCTCACCCCTCGGGGCGGGAGGGGGCAATCAGCCCCAGCATTTT
>TRBV10-3|-|TRBJ2-5|-
CAIGTIQETQYF
TGTGCCATCGGCACGATTCAAGAGACCCAGTACTTC
>TRBV6-5|TRBD1|TRBJ2-1|-
CASSYRTGAYNEQFF
TGTGCCAGCAGTTACCGGACAGGGGCGTACAATGAGCAGTTCTTC
>TRBV30|-|TRBJ1-5|-
CAWSFADYNQPQHF
TGTGCCTGGAGTTTTGCCGACTACAATCAGCCCCAGCATTTT
>TRBV7-3|-|TRBJ2-7|-
CASSLTGGGEQYF
TGTGCCAGCAGCTTGACAGGAGGAGGCGAGCAGTACTTC
>TRBV5-1|-|TRBJ2-1|few
CASSPLPQGEVNEQFF
TGCGCCAGCAGCCCGTTGCCGCAGGGCGAGGTCAATGAGCAGTTCTTC
>TRBV7-2|TRBD1|TRBJ2-1|-
CASSSRTGQFF
TGTGCCAGCAGCTCAAGGACAGGCCAGTTCTTC
>TRBV3-1/TRBV3-2|TRBD2|TRBJ2-5|-
CASSQDPSSLAGGPETQYF
TGTGCCAGCAGCCAAGATCCCTCTTCTTTAGCGGGTGGCCCAGAGACCCAGTACTTC
>TRBV27|-|TRBJ2-7|-
CASRRGMTYEQYF
TGTGCCAGCAGGAGAGGGATGACCTACGAGCAGTACTTC
>TRBV6-5|-|TRBJ1-5|-
CASSGSLNQPQHF
TGTGCCAGCTCCGGGAGCCTCAATCAGCCCCAGCATTTT
>TRBV18|TRBD1|TRBJ2-5|-
CASTGVTETQYF
TGTGCCAGTACAGGGGTCACGGAGACCCAGTACTTC
>TRBV24-1|-|TRBJ2-1|-
CATSDGFNEQFF
TGTGCCACCAGTGACGGGTTTAATGAGCAGTTCTTC
>TRBV19|-|TRBJ2-7|-
CASSIDGYQYEQYF
TGTGCCAGTAGTATAGACGGGTATCAATACGAGCAGTACTTC
>TRBV27|-|TRBJ2-3|-
CASSLGARGTDTQYF
TGTGCCAGCAGTTTAGGGGCGCGCGGCACAGATACGCAGTATTTT
>TRBV7-9|-|TRBJ2-1|-
CASSSIDSTYNEQFF
TGTGCCAGCAGCTCAATAGACAGTACCTACAATGAGCAGTTCTTC
>TRBV7-8|TRBD1|TRBJ1-5|-
CASSLGTGEAGQPQHF
TGTGCCAGCAGCCTCGGGACAGGGGAGGCGGGTCAGCCCCAGCATTTT
>TRBV4-2|-|TRBJ2-1|-
CASSQVLFGANEQFF
TGTGCCAGCAGCCAAGTACTATTCGGTGCTAATGAGCAGTTCTTC
>TRBV19|-|TRBJ1-5|-
CASSMQQGLGQPQHF
TGTGCCAGTAGTATGCAGCAGGGACTCGGTCAGCCCCAGCATTTT
>TRBV19|-|TRBJ1-4|-
CASSIGIFNEKLFF
TGTGCCAGTAGTATCGGGATATTTAATGAAAAACTGTTTTTT
>TRBV2|-|TRBJ1-4|-
CASSFTHTGEKLFF
TGTGCCAGCAGTTTTACCCACACGGGGGAAAAACTGTTTTTT
>TRBV14|TRBD2|TRBJ2-3|-
CASSQAAGGPGGADTQYF
TGTGCCAGCAGCCAAGCAGCGGGAGGCCCCGGAGGCGCAGATACGCAGTATTTT
>TRBV14|-|TRBJ2-7|-
CASSQGGIIREQYF
TGTGCCAGCAGCCAGGGCGGGATTATTCGCGAGCAGTACTTC
>TRBV3-1/TRBV3-2|TRBD1|TRBJ2-7|-
CASSQRQGDYEQYF
TGTGCCAGCAGCCAAAGACAGGGTGATTACGAGCAGTACTTC
>TRBV19|TRBD1|TRBJ1-2|once
CASSAQTGGSYTF
TGTGCCAGTAGTGCGCAGACAGGGGGCAGCTACACCTTC
>TRBV30|-|TRBJ1-1|few
CAWSHKNTEAFF
TGTGCCTGGAGTCACAAAAACACTGAAGCTTTCTTT
>TRBV11-2|TRBD1|TRBJ1-3|-
CASSLGQGDSGNTIYF
TGTGCCAGCAGCTTAGGACAGGGAGACTCTGGAAACACCATATATTTT
>TRBV5-1|TRBD1|TRBJ1-2|-
CASSQFRGNYGYTF
TGCGCCAGCAGCCAGTTCAGGGGGAACTATGGCTACACCTTC
>TRBV25-1|-|TRBJ2-1|-
CASSEWAGYNEQFF
TGTGCCAGCAGTGAATGGGCAGGCTACAATGAGCAGTTCTTC
>TRBV28|TRBD1|TRBJ1-1|-
CASSLGDRGNTEAFF
TGTGCCAGCAGTTTAGGGGACAGGGGGAACACTGAAGCTTTCTTT
>TRBV5-6|-|TRBJ1-5|-
CASSLSNQPQHF
TGTGCCAGCAGCCTCAGCAATCAGCCCCAGCATTTT
>TRBV19|TRBD2|TRBJ2-2|-
CASSIYRGSLTGELFF
TGTGCCAGTAGTATATATCGCGGGAGTCTCACCGGGGAGCTGTTTTTT
>TRBV4-1|-|TRBJ2-2|-
CASSQGTSLPTGELFF
TGCGCCAGCAGCCAGGGCACTAGTTTACCGACCGGGGAGCTGTTTTTT
>TRBV4-1|TRBD1|TRBJ1-1|-
CASSQGGGGMNTEAFF
TGCGCCAGCAGCCAAGGAGGGGGCGGCATGAACACTGAAGCTTTCTTT
>TRBV28|-|TRBJ1-2|-
CASSLFARYGYTF
TGTGCCAGCAGTTTATTCGCGCGCTATGGCTACACCTTC
>TRBV6-5|TRBD2|TRBJ2-1|-
CASSRPGLADNEQFF
TGTGCCAGCAGCCGACCGGGACTAGCAGACAATGAGCAGTTCTTC
>TRBV19|TRBD1|TRBJ1-5|-
CASSFGQGFLNQPQHF
TGTGCCAGTAGTTTTGGACAGGGGTTTCTCAATCAGCCCCAGCATTTT
>TRBV9|-|TRBJ2-2|-
CASNVLPLAATNTGELFF
TGTGCCAGCAACGTCCTCCCTTTAGCGGCAACGAACACCGGGGAGCTGTTTTTT
>TRBV10-3|TRBD2|TRBJ2-7|-
CAISEGLDDEQYF
TGTGCCATCAGTGAGGGACTAGATGACGAGCAGTACTTC
>TRBV3-1/TRBV3-2|-|TRBJ1-2|-
CASSQALYGYTF
TGTGCCAGCAGCCAAGCTCTCTATGGCTACACCTTC
>TRBV24-1|-|TRBJ1-2|-
CATSDPFGQIYTF
TGTGCCACCAGTGATCCCTTCGGACAGATTTACACCTTC
>TRBV3-1/TRBV3-2|-|TRBJ2-2|once
CASSQGGAGVKTGELFF
TGTGCCAGCAGCCAAGGGGGGGCGGGAGTCAAGACCGGGGAGCTGTTTTTT
>TRBV4-1|TRBD1|TRBJ1-5|-
CASSPATGAQPQHF
TGCGCCAGCAGCCCGGCAACAGGGGCTCAGCCCCAGCATTTT
>TRBV2|-|TRBJ1-4|-
CASSQGLDEKLFF
TGTGCCAGCAGTCAGGGTTTAGATGAAAAACTGTTTTTT
>TRBV12-3/TRBV12-4|-|TRBJ1-1|-
CASSSTGTEAFF
TGTGCCAGCAGTTCGACAGGCACTGAAGCTTTCTTT
>TRBV5-1|-|TRBJ2-7|-
CASSTGIEQYF
TGCGCCAGCAGCACAGGGATCGAGCAGTACTTC
>TRBV5-6|-|TRBJ2-2|-
CASSLVRTRVSWTGELFF
TGTGCCAGCAGCTTGGTGCGGACACGGGTGTCGTGGACCGGGGAGCTGTTTTTT